The present T cell receptor (beta chain) was sequenced within a study of response to subunit inactivated influenza vaccine. Trimming cost V 8 bases and J 4 bases, with 9 bases left between them. Looked up from germline, CDR1 is MNHEY and CDR2 is SMNVEV (reference sequence). CDR3 length: 12 amino acids. TCRdb reprocessed the RT-PCR reads with MiXCR, giving one entry per CDR3 protein. Of more than 550,000 distinct CDR3 sequences listed, roughly 12% were seen once; the top ten hold around 10%. The same specimen was also included in a second study, on T cells expressing NK-cell markers. That report adds: 5'RACE template switching built TCR beta cDNA with unique molecular identifiers. The sequencing cohort of eight donors included seven HCMV-seropositive individuals and one seronegative individual. The sorts in several experiments were restricted to alpha-beta TCR T cells by an anti-gamma-delta TCR antibody. About 6 donors had dominant NKG2C+ clonotypes that comprised about 1.0-8% of their CD8+ T cells. A few donors' CD3+CD56-NKG2C+ cells were dominated by the same clonotypes.

Sample: PBMCs from blood, taken on the day of vaccination. V is TRBV27 and J is TRBJ2-1; D is perhaps TRBD2 (7 bases). This clonotype was obtained from a man aged 45 to 65 who received an inactivated influenza vaccine. CDR3 in amino acids: CASGGAYNEQFF. The CDR3 nucleotides read TGTGCCAGCGGGGGGGCATACAATGAGCAGTTCTTC.